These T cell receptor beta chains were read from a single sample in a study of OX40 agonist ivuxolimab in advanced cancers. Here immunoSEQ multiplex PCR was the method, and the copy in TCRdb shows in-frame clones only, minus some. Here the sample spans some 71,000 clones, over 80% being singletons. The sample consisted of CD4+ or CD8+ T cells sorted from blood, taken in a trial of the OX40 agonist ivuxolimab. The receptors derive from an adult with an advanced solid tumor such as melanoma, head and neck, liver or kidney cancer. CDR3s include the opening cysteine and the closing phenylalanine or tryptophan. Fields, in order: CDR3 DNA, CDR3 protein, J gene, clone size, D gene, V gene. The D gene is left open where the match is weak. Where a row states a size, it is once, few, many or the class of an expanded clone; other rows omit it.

cdr3_nt: TGTGCCAGCAGTCAAGATCAGCGACAGGGGGCGTTCGGCCTCTATGGCTACACCTTC
cdr3_aa: CASSQDQRQGAFGLYGYTF
j_call: TRBJ1-2
clone_size: NA
d_call: TRBD1
v_call: TRBV4-2

cdr3_nt: TGTGCCAGCAGCCTACCGACAGGGGTAGTTGAAAAACTGTTTTTT
cdr3_aa: CASSLPTGVVEKLFF
j_call: TRBJ1-4
clone_size: NA
d_call: TRBD1
v_call: TRBV7-9

cdr3_nt: TGCGCCAGCAGGGGACTAGCGGGAGGGGATGAGCAGTTCTTC
cdr3_aa: CASRGLAGGDEQFF
j_call: TRBJ2-1
clone_size: NA
d_call: TRBD2
v_call: TRBV10-2

cdr3_nt: TGTGCCAGCAGCTTAGTCCGGACAGGGGATGAAGTTGCCAAAAACATTCAGTACTTC
cdr3_aa: CASSLVRTGDEVAKNIQYF
j_call: TRBJ2-4
clone_size: NA
d_call: TRBD1
v_call: TRBV7-9

cdr3_nt: TGTGCCAGCAGCTTGGGGACGGCGGGTACGCAGTATTTT
cdr3_aa: CASSLGTAGTQYF
j_call: TRBJ2-3
clone_size: NA
d_call: NA
v_call: TRBV5-6

cdr3_nt: TGTGCCAGCAGTCAATTAGCGGGCCCCTACAATGAGCAGTTCTTC
cdr3_aa: CASSQLAGPYNEQFF
j_call: TRBJ2-1
clone_size: NA
d_call: TRBD2
v_call: TRBV7-2

cdr3_nt: TGTGCCAGCAGCTTCGGGGGGGACGAGCAGTACTTC
cdr3_aa: CASSFGGDEQYF
j_call: TRBJ2-7
clone_size: once
d_call: TRBD2
v_call: TRBV5-4

cdr3_nt: TGCGCCAGCAGCCAAGATCGAGTGGGCGATGAAAAACTGTTTTTT
cdr3_aa: CASSQDRVGDEKLFF
j_call: TRBJ1-4
clone_size: NA
d_call: NA
v_call: TRBV4-3

cdr3_nt: TGTGCCACCAGCAGAGGACGGGCCAACACCGGGGAGCTGTTTTTT
cdr3_aa: CATSRGRANTGELFF
j_call: TRBJ2-2
clone_size: NA
d_call: NA
v_call: TRBV15

cdr3_nt: TGTGCCAGCAGGTCGGTCGTGGGACAGGGCAATCAGCCCCAGCATTTT
cdr3_aa: CASRSVVGQGNQPQHF
j_call: TRBJ1-5
clone_size: NA
d_call: TRBD1
v_call: TRBV28

cdr3_nt: TGTGCCAGCAGTTTACGGGGGTCTGGGGCCAACGTCCTGACTTTC
cdr3_aa: CASSLRGSGANVLTF
j_call: TRBJ2-6
clone_size: NA
d_call: NA
v_call: TRBV28

cdr3_nt: TGTGCCAGCAGTTTCGCTAGCGGGAGTTTAGCAGATACGCAGTATTTT
cdr3_aa: CASSFASGSLADTQYF
j_call: TRBJ2-3
clone_size: NA
d_call: TRBD2
v_call: TRBV27

cdr3_nt: TGTGCCAGCAGCGTAGTAGACGGTTCTGTCTACGAGCAGTACTTC
cdr3_aa: CASSVVDGSVYEQYF
j_call: TRBJ2-7
clone_size: NA
d_call: NA
v_call: TRBV9

cdr3_nt: TGTGCCAGCTGTAAGGGTGTTATTCGGAATGAGCAGTTCTTC
cdr3_aa: CASCKGVIRNEQFF
j_call: TRBJ2-1
clone_size: once
d_call: NA
v_call: TRBV25-1

cdr3_nt: TGTGCCAGCAGTCCCAGGAGTGAGCAGTTCTTC
cdr3_aa: CASSPRSEQFF
j_call: TRBJ2-1
clone_size: NA
d_call: NA
v_call: TRBV13

cdr3_nt: TGTGCCAGCAGCCCCGCGGGACAGGGTTACAATGAGCAGTTCTTC
cdr3_aa: CASSPAGQGYNEQFF
j_call: TRBJ2-1
clone_size: NA
d_call: TRBD1
v_call: TRBV7-3

cdr3_nt: TGTGCCAGCAGTGCGACTAGCTCCCCCTACGAGCAGTACTTC
cdr3_aa: CASSATSSPYEQYF
j_call: TRBJ2-7
clone_size: NA
d_call: TRBD2
v_call: TRBV27

cdr3_nt: TGCGCCAGCAGCCAAGGGTTACAGGGAATTGACTATGGCTACACCTTC
cdr3_aa: CASSQGLQGIDYGYTF
j_call: TRBJ1-2
clone_size: NA
d_call: NA
v_call: TRBV4-3

cdr3_nt: TGTGCCAGCAGCGAGGCTAGCGGGAGAACCAATGAGCAGTTCTTC
cdr3_aa: CASSEASGRTNEQFF
j_call: TRBJ2-1
clone_size: once
d_call: TRBD2
v_call: TRBV5-4

cdr3_nt: TGTGCCAGCAGTGAAGCCGGGACAAGGGAAACCAATGAGCAGTTCTTC
cdr3_aa: CASSEAGTRETNEQFF
j_call: TRBJ2-1
clone_size: NA
d_call: NA
v_call: TRBV6-1

cdr3_nt: TGTGCCACCAGCAGTAGGACTTATAACTATGGCTACACCTTC
cdr3_aa: CATSSRTYNYGYTF
j_call: TRBJ1-2
clone_size: NA
d_call: NA
v_call: TRBV15

cdr3_nt: TGCGCCAGCAGCTTGGATCATACGCAGTATTTT
cdr3_aa: CASSLDHTQYF
j_call: TRBJ2-3
clone_size: once
d_call: NA
v_call: TRBV5-1

cdr3_nt: TGTGCCAGCAGTCCGTGGACAGGGACCACCTATGGCTACACCTTC
cdr3_aa: CASSPWTGTTYGYTF
j_call: TRBJ1-2
clone_size: NA
d_call: TRBD1
v_call: TRBV28

cdr3_nt: TGTGCCAGCAGCTTGACCCCGGGGACCTACGAGCAGTACTTC
cdr3_aa: CASSLTPGTYEQYF
j_call: TRBJ2-7
clone_size: NA
d_call: NA
v_call: TRBV5-6

cdr3_nt: TGTGCCAGCAGTATTTCGAGTAGGGGCACTGAAGCTTTCTTT
cdr3_aa: CASSISSRGTEAFF
j_call: TRBJ1-1
clone_size: few
d_call: NA
v_call: TRBV6-5

cdr3_nt: TGTGCCAGCAGTACTTCAGGGAGCTCCTACAATGAGCAGTTCTTC
cdr3_aa: CASSTSGSSYNEQFF
j_call: TRBJ2-1
clone_size: NA
d_call: NA
v_call: TRBV6-6

cdr3_nt: TGTGCCAGCAGCTTATCGACTCACACCGGGGAGCTGTTTTTT
cdr3_aa: CASSLSTHTGELFF
j_call: TRBJ2-2
clone_size: NA
d_call: NA
v_call: TRBV11-2

cdr3_nt: TGTGCCAGCAGCTTGACTAGCGGCGATACGCAGTATTTT
cdr3_aa: CASSLTSGDTQYF
j_call: TRBJ2-3
clone_size: NA
d_call: TRBD2
v_call: TRBV7-2

cdr3_nt: TGCGCCAGCAGCCAAGATAGGCTTGGGAACACTGAAGCTTTCTTT
cdr3_aa: CASSQDRLGNTEAFF
j_call: TRBJ1-1
clone_size: NA
d_call: NA
v_call: TRBV4-3

cdr3_nt: TGTGCCAGCAGCGACCCTACTAGCGGGAGGAGGAATGAGCAGTTCTTC
cdr3_aa: CASSDPTSGRRNEQFF
j_call: TRBJ2-1
clone_size: NA
d_call: TRBD2
v_call: TRBV9

cdr3_nt: TGTGCCAGCAGCTTAAGTTTGATACTGCTAGGGGGCACAGATACGCAGTATTTT
cdr3_aa: CASSLSLILLGGTDTQYF
j_call: TRBJ2-3
clone_size: NA
d_call: NA
v_call: TRBV7-2

cdr3_nt: TGCAGCGTTGAAGGCGGAACAGGGGTGGCCGCCTACGAGCAGTACTTC
cdr3_aa: CSVEGGTGVAAYEQYF
j_call: TRBJ2-7
clone_size: NA
d_call: TRBD1
v_call: TRBV29-1

cdr3_nt: TGCGCCAGCAGTGAGTCTATGGGAACCAAAAACATTCAGTACTTC
cdr3_aa: CASSESMGTKNIQYF
j_call: TRBJ2-4
clone_size: NA
d_call: NA
v_call: TRBV10-1

cdr3_nt: TGTGCCAGCAGCCCCGTCGGTCTTCCGGAGACCCAGTACTTC
cdr3_aa: CASSPVGLPETQYF
j_call: TRBJ2-5
clone_size: NA
d_call: NA
v_call: TRBV7-8

cdr3_nt: TGCAGCGCCGACAGCGGGAGAACCCGAGAGACCCAGTACTTC
cdr3_aa: CSADSGRTRETQYF
j_call: TRBJ2-5
clone_size: NA
d_call: TRBD2
v_call: TRBV29-1

cdr3_nt: TGTGCCAGCAGCTCCGGGACAGCCACTACCTACGAGCAGTACTTC
cdr3_aa: CASSSGTATTYEQYF
j_call: TRBJ2-7
clone_size: NA
d_call: TRBD1
v_call: TRBV13

cdr3_nt: TGTGCCAGCAGTTTATCTTTTCTAGCGGACTACGAGCAGTACTTC
cdr3_aa: CASSLSFLADYEQYF
j_call: TRBJ2-7
clone_size: NA
d_call: TRBD2
v_call: TRBV27

cdr3_nt: TGTGCCTGGACTCTAGCGGGCCGCACAGATACGCAGTATTTT
cdr3_aa: CAWTLAGRTDTQYF
j_call: TRBJ2-3
clone_size: NA
d_call: TRBD2
v_call: TRBV30

cdr3_nt: TGTGCCAGCAGTTTAAGCGGGAGCTACAATGAGCAGTTCTTC
cdr3_aa: CASSLSGSYNEQFF
j_call: TRBJ2-1
clone_size: NA
d_call: TRBD2
v_call: TRBV28

cdr3_nt: TGTGCCAGCCAAGGCCCTTATGGCTACACCTTC
cdr3_aa: CASQGPYGYTF
j_call: TRBJ1-2
clone_size: NA
d_call: NA
v_call: TRBV27

cdr3_nt: TGCGCCAGCAGCCAAGATCTTGGAGGCTACGAGCAGTACTTC
cdr3_aa: CASSQDLGGYEQYF
j_call: TRBJ2-7
clone_size: NA
d_call: NA
v_call: TRBV4-3

cdr3_nt: TGTGCCAGCAGCTTCCCCTTAGGTTCTGGGGCCAACGTCCTGACTTTC
cdr3_aa: CASSFPLGSGANVLTF
j_call: TRBJ2-6
clone_size: NA
d_call: NA
v_call: TRBV7-2

cdr3_nt: TGTGCCAGCAGCTTAAGCTTGGACAATGGCTACACCTTC
cdr3_aa: CASSLSLDNGYTF
j_call: TRBJ1-2
clone_size: NA
d_call: NA
v_call: TRBV7-8

cdr3_nt: TGTGCCAGCAGCGCCCCAGGAACCCGAAGACAGCCCCAGCATTTT
cdr3_aa: CASSAPGTRRQPQHF
j_call: TRBJ1-5
clone_size: NA
d_call: NA
v_call: TRBV7-9

cdr3_nt: TGCGCCAGCAGCTTGGTACGGACGGCCGATGGCTACACCTTC
cdr3_aa: CASSLVRTADGYTF
j_call: TRBJ1-2
clone_size: NA
d_call: NA
v_call: TRBV5-1

cdr3_nt: TGTGCCAGCAGCCAAGAAGGGCTGCAGGGGGATACGCAGTATTTT
cdr3_aa: CASSQEGLQGDTQYF
j_call: TRBJ2-3
clone_size: once
d_call: NA
v_call: TRBV4-2

cdr3_nt: TGTGCCAGCAGCTTAGTCTCGAACACCGGGGAGCTGTTTTTT
cdr3_aa: CASSLVSNTGELFF
j_call: TRBJ2-2
clone_size: NA
d_call: NA
v_call: TRBV7-9

cdr3_nt: TGTGCCAGCAGCAATCGGCAGCTCAGCTATGGCTACACCTTC
cdr3_aa: CASSNRQLSYGYTF
j_call: TRBJ1-2
clone_size: NA
d_call: NA
v_call: TRBV2

cdr3_nt: TGTGCCAGCAGCACGGGTATAGCCTCAGATACGCAGTATTTT
cdr3_aa: CASSTGIASDTQYF
j_call: TRBJ2-3
clone_size: NA
d_call: NA
v_call: TRBV4-2

cdr3_nt: TGCGCCAGCAGCTACTCCGGGACCCTCGACTATGGCTACACCTTC
cdr3_aa: CASSYSGTLDYGYTF
j_call: TRBJ1-2
clone_size: few
d_call: NA
v_call: TRBV5-1

cdr3_nt: TGTGCCAGCAGCTTAGGGACAGGGGGTTCCTACGAGCAGTACTTC
cdr3_aa: CASSLGTGGSYEQYF
j_call: TRBJ2-7
clone_size: once
d_call: TRBD1
v_call: TRBV7-3

cdr3_nt: TGTGCCAGCCGTAATCCCGCTAGCACAGATACGCAGTATTTT
cdr3_aa: CASRNPASTDTQYF
j_call: TRBJ2-3
clone_size: NA
d_call: NA
v_call: TRBV27

cdr3_nt: TGTGCCAGCAGTTACCAGCGGGATAGTAACAATGAGCAGTTCTTC
cdr3_aa: CASSYQRDSNNEQFF
j_call: TRBJ2-1
clone_size: NA
d_call: TRBD2
v_call: TRBV6-5

cdr3_nt: TGTGCCAGTAGACCGTGGGAACTAGCGGGAGGGGTGGGGGAGCTGTTTTTT
cdr3_aa: CASRPWELAGGVGELFF
j_call: TRBJ2-2
clone_size: NA
d_call: TRBD2
v_call: TRBV19

cdr3_nt: TGCGCCAGCAGCGGAGCGGGAGGATTCACAGATACGCAGTATTTT
cdr3_aa: CASSGAGGFTDTQYF
j_call: TRBJ2-3
clone_size: NA
d_call: TRBD2
v_call: TRBV5-1